Below, 27 T cell receptor beta chains from the same sample are listed, as sequenced in a study of response to subunit inactivated influenza vaccine. MiXCR, run by TCRdb on the RT-PCR reads, gives a single entry per CDR3 protein. The data contain over 400,000 distinct CDR3 sequences, about a tenth of them seen just once; the ten biggest clones take up about an eighth. Sequencing used PBMCs from blood, obtained roughly 6 weeks after vaccination. The source of these receptors is a man in his fifties who received an inactivated influenza vaccine.

The rearrangement links TRBV12-3 or TRBV12-4 to TRBJ2-1, with a possible D match to TRBD1 (6 bases). The CDR3 has 16 residues. The V gene lost 1 base and the J gene lost 3 bases, with 13 bases spanning the gap. In nucleotides, the CDR3 is TGTGCCAGCAGTTTAGGCTGGGGGCCGATCTACAATGAGCAGTTCTTC. The encoded protein is CASSLGWGPIYNEQFF.

This chain joins TRBV27 and TRBJ1-1; D gene uncertain. This CDR3 contains 16 residues. Germline V lookup: CDR1 MNHEY, CDR2 SMNVEV (reference sequence). Deletions cut 4 bases from V and 1 base from J, with 16 bases between. DNA of the CDR3: TGTGCCAGCAGTTATCTTCCCCCGCCAACGAACACTGAAGCTTTCTTT. It encodes CASSYLPPPTNTEAFF.

This clonotype was observed a handful of times. The chain uses TRBV7-2 and TRBJ1-1; D gene ambiguous. V was pared by 6 bases and J by 4 bases, with 15 bases between. This CDR3 contains 14 residues. Germline CDR1 is SGHTA and CDR2 is FQGNSA. CDR3 in DNA: TGTGCCAGCAGGTACGGAGGCGGGGTCACTGAAGCTTTCTTT. It codes for CASRYGGGVTEAFF.

J is TRBJ2-1 and V is TRBV20-1, with TRBD2 matching over 13 bases. Germline values: CDR1 DFQATT, CDR2 SNEGSKA (reference sequence). The ends lost 5 bases at V and 13 bases at J; junction bases unmatched: 8. This CDR3 is 13 amino acids long. CDR3 protein: CSAELAGGLGQFF. CDR3 sequence (DNA): TGCAGTGCTGAACTAGCGGGGGGGCTAGGACAGTTCTTC.

This clonotype was observed a few times. The chain couples TRBV5-1 to TRBJ2-5; 7 nucleotides agree with TRBD2. After removal of 4 bases from V and 4 bases from J, the junction contained 13 bases not matched to a gene. The germline V gene encodes CDR1 SGHRS and CDR2 YFSETQ. CDR3 length equals 16 residues. The chain's CDR3 is CASSPGGTSRSETQYF. In nucleotides, the CDR3 is TGCGCCAGCAGCCCGGGGGGTACTAGTCGATCAGAGACCCAGTACTTC.

This clonotype has ten or more counts. This rearrangement joins TRBV28 to TRBJ1-1; the match to TRBD1 covers 7 bases. The CDR3 spans 13 residues. The V gene end was trimmed by 6 bases and the J gene end by 5 bases; junction bases not matched to a gene: 6. Germline V CDR1 and CDR2: MDHEN, SYDVKM. This CDR3 is CASRRGRNTEAFF. The CDR3 DNA reads as TGTGCCAGCAGAAGGGGGCGAAATACTGAAGCTTTCTTT.

This clonotype occurred many times. V gene TRBV12-3 or TRBV12-4 combines with J gene TRBJ2-1; D unresolved. The CDR3 runs to 14 residues. Trimming cost V 3 bases and J 5 bases, with 11 bases left between them. CDR3 sequence (DNA): TGTGCCAGCAGTTTGAAGGTTACCGACAATGAGCAGTTCTTC. Translating it yields CASSLKVTDNEQFF.

Many counts were recorded for this clonotype. J is TRBJ2-7 and V is TRBV20-1; 10 bases agree with TRBD1. This CDR3 comprises 14 residues. The J segment lost 0 bases and the V segment lost 5 bases, leaving 4 bases of the junction unmatched. Looked up from germline, CDR1 is DFQATT and CDR2 is SNEGSKA (reference sequence). The CDR3 sequence: CSAPDRGSSYEQYF. For the CDR3, the DNA is TGCAGTGCTCCGGACAGGGGGAGCTCCTACGAGCAGTACTTC.

The CDR3 nucleotides read TGCAGCGTTGGAAGGCGGGAGGATGGCACAGATACGCAGTATTTT. Translating gives CSVGRREDGTDTQYF. This chain links TRBV29-1 with TRBJ2-3; 8 nucleotides agree with TRBD2. Losses at the gene ends were 4 bases for V and 1 base for J; bases not matched to a gene: 7. Germline CDR1 and CDR2: SQVTM and ANQGSEA. The CDR3 is 15 residues long.

This clonotype has more than one count but fewer than ten. The gene calls are TRBV5-1 and TRBJ2-5, with TRBD1 matching over 8 bases. With V trimmed by 4 bases and J by 2 bases, 10 bases remained unmatched. There are 16 residues in the CDR3. CDR1 SGHRS and CDR2 YFSETQ come from the germline V gene. This chain's CDR3 is CASSAQYRDRQETQYF. The DNA for the CDR3 is TGCGCCAGCAGCGCACAGTATCGGGACAGGCAAGAGACCCAGTACTTC. Complete variable domain (other parts from reference TRBV5-1 and TRBJ2-5): KAGVTQTPRYLIKTRGQQVTLSCSPISGHRSVSWYQQTPGQGLQFLFEYFSETQRNKGNFPGRFSGRQFSNSRSEMNVSTLELGDSALYLCASSAQYRDRQETQYFGPGTRLLVL.

This clonotype appeared many times. The genes are TRBV10-3 and TRBJ1-3; 12 bases are shared with TRBD1. The germline CDR1 and CDR2 sequences are ENHRY and SYGVKD. The CDR3 length is 15 residues. V was clipped by 6 bases and J by 4 bases; unmatched bases: 4. The CDR3 nucleotides are TGTGCCATCAGCTGGGACAGGGGGCGCGGAAACACCATATATTTT. Amino acid sequence: CAISWDRGRGNTIYF.

The chain has TRBV7-2 and TRBJ2-7; tentative D call: TRBD2 (5 bases). CDR1 is SGHTA and CDR2 is FQGNSA in the germline V gene. This CDR3 region has 13 residues. The V gene lost 1 base and the J gene lost 6 bases, with 10 bases spanning the gap. The CDR3 loop is CASSLVRTAEQYF. CDR3 DNA sequence: TGTGCCAGCAGCTTAGTGCGGACTGCCGAGCAGTACTTC.

This clonotype has just a few counts. This sequence joins TRBV5-6 and TRBJ2-7; D is tentatively TRBD1 or TRBD2 (6 bases each). This CDR3 is 15 amino acids long. Trimming cost V 6 bases and J 0 bases, with 16 bases left between them. From germline, CDR1 is SGHDT and CDR2 YYEEEE. The CDR3 DNA is TGTGCCAGCACCGTGCGAGGGGGGAGCTCCTACGAGCAGTACTTC. This translates into CASTVRGGSSYEQYF.

The chain couples TRBV25-1 to TRBJ2-5; D call uncertain. CDR1 is MGHDK and CDR2 is SYGVNS in the germline V gene. Trimming cost V 1 base and J 5 bases, with 11 bases left between them. The CDR3 spans 14 residues. The CDR3: CASSESWVYETQYF. In nucleotides, the CDR3 is TGTGCCAGCAGTGAATCCTGGGTTTACGAGACCCAGTACTTC.

This rearrangement joins TRBV6-6 to TRBJ2-5, with D hard to call. Germline CDR1 reads MNHNY; CDR2 reads SVGAGI (reference sequence). This CDR3 has 13 residues. Trimming stripped 5 bases from V and 5 bases from J, with 12 bases between. For the CDR3, the DNA is TGTGCCAGCAGTCTCCCCGGGTTTGAGACCCAGTACTTC. Translation: CASSLPGFETQYF.

This chain connects TRBV9 to TRBJ2-5; 8 bases fit TRBD1. Germline V gene sequence: CDR1 SGDLS, CDR2 YYNGEE. V trimming: 4 bases; J trimming: 5 bases; junction bases outside the gene matches: 13. The CDR3 totals 16 residues. DNA for the CDR3: TGTGCCAGCAGCCCAGACCTGACAGGGGCGGGGGAGACCCAGTACTTC. This encodes CASSPDLTGAGETQYF.

This clonotype has just a few counts. The chain couples TRBV10-3 to TRBJ1-3; TRBD1 matches 7 bases. The CDR3 has 16 amino acids. Losses at the gene ends were 6 bases for V and 0 bases for J; bases not matched to a gene: 8. Germline lookup yields CDR1 ENHRY and CDR2 SYGVKD. The CDR3 DNA reads as TGTGCCATCAGGAGTCCGGGACAGTCCTCTGGAAACACCATATATTTT. It is translated as CAIRSPGQSSGNTIYF.

This clonotype has only a few counts. The chain carries TRBV18 and TRBJ2-1, with TRBD1 as a possible D gene (5 bases). There are 14 residues in the CDR3. Between the trimmed V and J ends, which lost 2 bases and 8 bases, there was a span of 13 bases. The germline V gene has CDR1 KGHSH and CDR2 LQKENI. The CDR3 region is CASSPGQPRDEQFF. CDR3 sequence (DNA): TGTGCCAGCTCACCAGGACAACCTCGGGATGAGCAGTTCTTC.

This clonotype was seen repeatedly, ten times or more. The V and J genes are TRBV20-1 and TRBJ1-1; TRBD1 is a possible D gene (5 bases). Trimming stripped 6 bases from V and 5 bases from J, with 16 bases between. The CDR3 sequence is 13 residues long. CDR1 is DFQATT and CDR2 is SNEGSKA in the germline V gene (reference sequence). CDR3 protein: CSAYKDGGTEAFF. DNA of the CDR3: TGCAGTGCCTATAAAGACGGGGGGACTGAAGCTTTCTTT.

This clonotype has a count of ten or more. The chain links TRBV29-1 to TRBJ2-7, with D perhaps TRBD2 (6 bases). V lost 6 bases to trimming and J lost 3 bases, with 12 bases between them. The CDR3 is made up of 12 amino acids. Germline-derived CDR1 and CDR2 are SQVTM and ANQGSEA. CDR3 DNA sequence: TGCAGCGTACGGAAGGGAGGCTACGAGCAGTACTTC. It is translated as CSVRKGGYEQYF.

This clonotype was recorded many times. CDR3 amino acids: CASSLGGIAFF. The CDR3 coding sequence is TGTGCCAGCAGTTTGGGGGGGATAGCTTTCTTT. The V and J genes are TRBV12-3 or TRBV12-4 and TRBJ1-1, with a weak D call TRBD1 (5 bases). V was shortened by 3 bases and J by 10 bases, with 9 bases between the two germline ends. The CDR3 totals 11 residues.

This clonotype was counted at least ten times. CDR3 amino acids: CASSNSVNEQFF. CDR3 sequence (DNA): TGTGCCAGCAGCAATAGCGTAAATGAGCAGTTCTTC. The V call is TRBV12-3 or TRBV12-4, the J call TRBJ2-1; D is possibly TRBD2 (5 bases). V lost 6 bases and J lost 7, with 10 bases in between. The CDR3 consists of 12 residues.

This chain uses TRBV12-3 or TRBV12-4 with TRBJ1-1, with D unresolved. This CDR3 is built from 14 residues. Trimming removed 5 bases at V and 4 bases at J, with 14 bases between. The CDR3 region has the DNA TGTGCCAGCAGTCCCCCGGGGAGGGTCACTGAAGCTTTCTTT. It translates to CASSPPGRVTEAFF.

The chain is built from TRBV4-1 and TRBJ2-2; D is uncertain. V dropped 3 bases and J dropped 1 base, with 6 bases sitting between them. CDR3 size: 14 residues. Per the germline V gene, CDR1 is MGHRA and CDR2 is YSYEKL. CDR3 sequence (DNA): TGCGCCAGCAGCCACGCAGGGAACACCGGGGAGCTGTTTTTT. It codes for CASSHAGNTGELFF.

V and J are TRBV6-1 and TRBJ1-1, with 7 positions matching TRBD1. V lost 5 bases to trimming and J lost 3 bases; unmatched junction nucleotides: 9. CDR1 and CDR2 (germline): MNHNS, SASEGT. This CDR3 is 15 amino acids long. Here the CDR3 DNA reads TGTGCCAGCAGTCCCCTCAGGGGGGGGGACACTGAAGCTTTCTTT. Translating it yields CASSPLRGGDTEAFF.

The sample holds many counts of this clonotype. V and J are TRBV5-1 and TRBJ2-2; TRBD1 might be the D (6 bases). This CDR3 is 16 amino acids long. Germline V gene data show CDR1 as SGHRS and CDR2 as YFSETQ. The V and J ends lost 0 bases and 2 bases respectively, with 11 bases between them. CDR3 residues: CASSLAPQGNTGELFF. The CDR3 DNA reads TGCGCCAGCAGCTTGGCCCCACAGGGAAACACCGGGGAGCTGTTTTTT.

The chain joins TRBV9 to TRBJ2-5, with unresolved D. V dropped 0 bases and J dropped 5 bases, with 11 bases sitting between them. The CDR3 loop spans 14 amino acids. Germline loops: CDR1 SGDLS, CDR2 YYNGEE. The CDR3, as DNA: TGTGCCAGCAGCGTAGTAGACGGGTCCGAGACCCAGTACTTC. Translating gives CASSVVDGSETQYF.